One and the same sample provided the 9 T cell receptor beta chains below, sequenced in a study of cytotoxic CD8 clonotypes in ibrutinib-treated CLL (dated by TCRdb to the early 2020s). Library prep was done by the immunoSEQ multiplex PCR assay. TCRdb carries this immuneACCESS record with in-frame sequences only. Its versions omit some clonotypes, under half of them owing to an unresolved V gene in the studies checked, with the rest unexplained. This sample comprises 57,000 or so clones, 50% to 70% of them detected only once. The leading ten clones occupy 20% to 30% of the sample. The intended sense of this specimen's time point label: progressive disease on ibrutinib. The sequencing here drew on PBMCs, taken at disease progression, from a patient treated with ibrutinib. Source of these receptors: a human donor with chronic lymphocytic leukemia.

The J gene is TRBJ2-3, the V gene TRBV4-3; unclear D gene. The CDR3 runs 16 residues. Trimming pared 0 bases from V and 2 bases from J, leaving 12 bases between. Germline values: CDR1 LGHNA, CDR2 YSLEER. This chain's CDR3 is CASSQEWGLPTDTQYF. CDR3 coding DNA: TGCGCCAGCAGCCAAGAGTGGGGTCTACCCACAGATACGCAGTATTTT.

This clone was seen only a few times. V usage is TRBV4-3 and J usage is TRBJ2-1; D not certain. The CDR3 extends over 13 amino acids. Trimming removed 0 bases from V and 3 bases from J, with 3 bases in between. CDR1 and CDR2 from the germline V gene are LGHNA and YSLEER. The chain's CDR3 is CASSQDHYNEQFF. In nucleotides, the CDR3 is TGCGCCAGCAGCCAAGATCACTACAATGAGCAGTTCTTC.

V is TRBV2 and J is TRBJ2-7; D is uncertain. Germline loops: CDR1 SNHLY, CDR2 FYNNEI. CDR3 length: 11 amino acids. Trimming stripped 10 bases from V and 3 bases from J, with 10 bases between. The CDR3 spells CATASHYEQYF. The CDR3 nucleotides are TGTGCCACCGCCTCTCACTACGAGCAGTACTTC.

This rearrangement joins TRBV6-5 to TRBJ2-7, with D unresolved. V dropped 6 bases and J dropped 4 bases, with 7 bases sitting between them. The CDR3 extends over 11 amino acids. Germline V CDR1 and CDR2: MNHEY, SVGAGI. DNA of the CDR3: TGTGCCAGCAGCCCCCTTTACGAGCAGTACTTC. It yields the protein CASSPLYEQYF.

V usage is TRBV7-2 and J usage is TRBJ2-5; TRBD2 agrees at 8 bases. Germline V gene sequence: CDR1 SGHTA, CDR2 FQGNSA. The CDR3 totals 12 residues. The ends lost 5 bases at V and 13 bases at J; junction bases unmatched: 9. DNA of the CDR3: TGTGCCAGCAGCCCCGAGAGCGGGGGACCGTACTTC. Amino acids: CASSPESGGPYF.

This rearrangement joins TRBV28 to TRBJ2-7; the D is unclear. CDR1 is MDHEN, CDR2 SYDVKM, per germline. The CDR3 has 14 amino acids. The V end lost 6 bases, the J end lost 0 bases, and 12 bases lay between the germline ends. The CDR3 spells CASRLSGSSYEQYF. CDR3 sequence (DNA): TGTGCCAGCAGACTTAGTGGTAGCTCCTACGAGCAGTACTTC. Full variable domain (remainder filled in from reference TRBV28 and TRBJ2-7): DVKVTQSSRYLVKRTGEKVFLECVQDMDHENMFWYRQDPGLGLRLIYFSYDVKMKEKGDIPEGYSVSREKKERFSLILESASTNQTSMYLCASRLSGSSYEQYFGPGTRLTVT.

This chain connects TRBV15 to TRBJ1-1; D is undetermined. CDR3 size: 13 residues. The V end lost 1 base, the J end lost 1 base, and 4 bases lay between the germline ends. CDR1 LNHNV and CDR2 YYDKDF come from the germline V gene (reference sequence). For the CDR3, the DNA is TGTGCCACCAGCAGAGGCTGGAACACTGAAGCTTTCTTT. Translated: CATSRGWNTEAFF.

This clone occurred once. The chain combines TRBV19 with TRBJ2-1; 7 nucleotides align to TRBD2. CDR1 and CDR2 from the germline V gene are LNHDA and SQIVND (reference sequence). The junction had 9 bases not matched to a gene; V was cut back by 7 bases and J by 3 bases. This CDR3 contains 15 residues. The CDR3 DNA reads TGTGCCAGTACCTTGGGAGCGGGGATCTACAATGAGCAGTTCTTC. This sequence encodes CASTLGAGIYNEQFF.

This clone was recorded many times. V gene TRBV29-1 combines with J gene TRBJ2-7; 8 bases are a match to TRBD1. CDR3 size: 12 residues. Germline V CDR1 and CDR2: SQVTM, ANQGSEA. V was pared by 7 bases and J by 3 bases, with 5 bases of the junction left unmatched. CDR3 bases: TGCAGCGCCCAACAGGGGGACTACGAGCAGTACTTC. This encodes CSAQQGDYEQYF.